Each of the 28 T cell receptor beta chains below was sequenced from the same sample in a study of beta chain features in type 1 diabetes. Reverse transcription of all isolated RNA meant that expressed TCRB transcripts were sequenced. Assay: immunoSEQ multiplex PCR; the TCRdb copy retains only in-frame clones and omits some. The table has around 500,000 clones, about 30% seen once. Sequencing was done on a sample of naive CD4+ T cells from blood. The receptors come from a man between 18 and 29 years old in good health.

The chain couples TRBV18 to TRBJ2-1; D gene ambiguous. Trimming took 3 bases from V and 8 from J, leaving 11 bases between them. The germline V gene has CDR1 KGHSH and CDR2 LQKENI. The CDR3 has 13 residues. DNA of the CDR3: TGTGCCAGCTCACCCCCCCCGGGTGATGAGCAGTTCTTC. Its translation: CASSPPPGDEQFF.

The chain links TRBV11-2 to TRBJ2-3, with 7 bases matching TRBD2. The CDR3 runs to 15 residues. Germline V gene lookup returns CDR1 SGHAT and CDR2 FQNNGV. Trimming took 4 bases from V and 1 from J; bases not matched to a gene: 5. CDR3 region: CASSSVAGGTDTQYF. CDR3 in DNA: TGTGCCAGCAGCTCTGTAGCGGGTGGCACAGATACGCAGTATTTT.

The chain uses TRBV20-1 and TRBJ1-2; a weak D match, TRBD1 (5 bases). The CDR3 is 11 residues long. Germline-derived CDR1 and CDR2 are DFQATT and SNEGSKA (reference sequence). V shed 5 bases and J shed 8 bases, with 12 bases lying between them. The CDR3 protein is CSAAGTEGYTF. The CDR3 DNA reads TGCAGTGCTGCCGGGACGGAGGGCTACACCTTC.

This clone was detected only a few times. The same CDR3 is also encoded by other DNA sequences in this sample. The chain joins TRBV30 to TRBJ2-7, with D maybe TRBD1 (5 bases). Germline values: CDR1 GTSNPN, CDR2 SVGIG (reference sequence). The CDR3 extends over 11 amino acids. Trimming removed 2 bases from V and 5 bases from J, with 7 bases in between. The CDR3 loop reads CAWSLGHEQYF. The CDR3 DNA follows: TGTGCCTGGAGTTTGGGGCACGAGCAGTACTTC.

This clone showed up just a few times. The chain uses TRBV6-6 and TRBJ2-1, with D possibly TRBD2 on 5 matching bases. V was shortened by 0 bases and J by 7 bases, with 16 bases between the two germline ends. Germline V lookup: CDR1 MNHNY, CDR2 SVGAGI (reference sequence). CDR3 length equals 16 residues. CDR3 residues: CASSYSVGVVGNEQFF. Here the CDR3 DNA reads TGTGCCAGCAGTTACTCCGTGGGAGTCGTTGGAAATGAGCAGTTCTTC.

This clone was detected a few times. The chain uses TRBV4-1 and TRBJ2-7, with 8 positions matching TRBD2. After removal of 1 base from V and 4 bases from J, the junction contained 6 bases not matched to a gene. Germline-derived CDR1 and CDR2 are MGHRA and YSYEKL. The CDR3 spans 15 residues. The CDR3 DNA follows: TGCGCCAGCAGCCAAGTCCAAGCGGGAGATTACGAGCAGTACTTC. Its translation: CASSQVQAGDYEQYF.

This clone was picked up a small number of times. The CDR3 region has the DNA TGCGCCAGCAGCCCGGGACTAGCGGGACACTACAATGAGCAGTTCTTC. This sequence encodes CASSPGLAGHYNEQFF. This rearrangement joins TRBV5-1 to TRBJ2-1; the match to TRBD2 covers 13 bases. Germline trimming cut 4 bases from V and 3 bases from J; bases unmatched to any gene: 4. Germline V lookup: CDR1 SGHRS, CDR2 YFSETQ. This CDR3 is built from 16 residues.

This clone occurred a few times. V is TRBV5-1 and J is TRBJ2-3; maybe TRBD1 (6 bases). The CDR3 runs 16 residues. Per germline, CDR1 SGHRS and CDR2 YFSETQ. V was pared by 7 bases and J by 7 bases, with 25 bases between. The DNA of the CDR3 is TGCGCCAGCTGGGGGTCGGGGACACGGCGTGCGAATACGCAGTATTTT. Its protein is CASWGSGTRRANTQYF.

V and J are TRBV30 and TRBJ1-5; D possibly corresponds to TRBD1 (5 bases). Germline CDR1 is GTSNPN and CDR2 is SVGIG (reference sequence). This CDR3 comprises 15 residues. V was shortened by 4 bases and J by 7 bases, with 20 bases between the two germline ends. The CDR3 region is CAWTPPGMGEQPQHF. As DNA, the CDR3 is TGTGCCTGGACACCTCCCGGGATGGGGGAACAGCCCCAGCATTTT.

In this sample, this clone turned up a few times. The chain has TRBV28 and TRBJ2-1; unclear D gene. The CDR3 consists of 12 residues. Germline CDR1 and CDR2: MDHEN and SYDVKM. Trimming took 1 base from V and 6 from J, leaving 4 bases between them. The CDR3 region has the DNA TGTGCCAGCAGTTTATTGACCAATGAGCAGTTCTTC. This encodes CASSLLTNEQFF.

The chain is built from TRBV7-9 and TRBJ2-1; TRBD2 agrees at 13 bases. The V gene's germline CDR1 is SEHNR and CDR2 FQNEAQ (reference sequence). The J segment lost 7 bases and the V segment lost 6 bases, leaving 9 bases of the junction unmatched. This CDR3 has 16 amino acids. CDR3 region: CASRASGTSGTNEQFF. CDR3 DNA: TGTGCCAGCAGGGCATCGGGGACTAGCGGGACTAATGAGCAGTTCTTC.

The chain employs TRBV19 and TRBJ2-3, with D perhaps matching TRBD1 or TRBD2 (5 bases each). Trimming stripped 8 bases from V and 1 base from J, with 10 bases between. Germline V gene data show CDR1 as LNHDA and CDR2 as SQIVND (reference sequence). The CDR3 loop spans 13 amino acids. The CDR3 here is CASEGRRTDTQYF. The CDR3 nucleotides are TGTGCCAGTGAGGGACGGCGCACAGATACGCAGTATTTT.

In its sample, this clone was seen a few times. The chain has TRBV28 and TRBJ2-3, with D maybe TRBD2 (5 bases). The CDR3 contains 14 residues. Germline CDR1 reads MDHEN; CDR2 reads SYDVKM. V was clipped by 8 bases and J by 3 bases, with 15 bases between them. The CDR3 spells CASGVSDLTDTQYF. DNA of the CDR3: TGTGCCAGCGGAGTGTCGGACTTAACAGATACGCAGTATTTT.

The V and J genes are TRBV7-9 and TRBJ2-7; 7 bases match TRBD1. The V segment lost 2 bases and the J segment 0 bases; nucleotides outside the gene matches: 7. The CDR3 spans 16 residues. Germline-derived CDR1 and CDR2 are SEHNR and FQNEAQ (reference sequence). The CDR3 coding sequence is TGTGCCAGCAGCTTATCCCCGGGACAGAACTCCTACGAGCAGTACTTC. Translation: CASSLSPGQNSYEQYF.

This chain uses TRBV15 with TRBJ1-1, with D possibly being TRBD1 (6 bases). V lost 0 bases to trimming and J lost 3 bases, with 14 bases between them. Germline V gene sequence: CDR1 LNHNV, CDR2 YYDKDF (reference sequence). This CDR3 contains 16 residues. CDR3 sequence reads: CATSRDAGGVYTEAFF. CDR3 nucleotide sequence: TGTGCCACCAGCAGAGATGCGGGGGGCGTTTACACTGAAGCTTTCTTT.

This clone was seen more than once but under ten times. In DNA form, the CDR3 reads TGTGCCAGCTCACCCGGGACAGGTTTATTGGCTGAGACCCAGTACTTC. It codes for CASSPGTGLLAETQYF. The chain has TRBV18 and TRBJ2-5; 8 bases match TRBD1. Germline assignment: CDR1 KGHSH and CDR2 LQKENI. V shed 3 bases and J 5 bases; nucleotides not matched to a gene: 11. The CDR3 totals 16 residues.

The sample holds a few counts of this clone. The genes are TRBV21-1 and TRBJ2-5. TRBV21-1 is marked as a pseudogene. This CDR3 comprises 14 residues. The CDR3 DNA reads TGTGCCAGCAGCAAATTGGGGGTCGGGGAGACCCAGTACTTC. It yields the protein CASSKLGVGETQYF.

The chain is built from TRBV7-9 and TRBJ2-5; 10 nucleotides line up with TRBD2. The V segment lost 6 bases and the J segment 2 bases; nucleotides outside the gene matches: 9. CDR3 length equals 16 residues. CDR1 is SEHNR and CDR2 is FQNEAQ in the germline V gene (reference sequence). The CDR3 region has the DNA TGTGCCAGCAGTTCAAGAGGACTAGCGGCTCAAGAGACCCAGTACTTC. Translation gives CASSSRGLAAQETQYF.

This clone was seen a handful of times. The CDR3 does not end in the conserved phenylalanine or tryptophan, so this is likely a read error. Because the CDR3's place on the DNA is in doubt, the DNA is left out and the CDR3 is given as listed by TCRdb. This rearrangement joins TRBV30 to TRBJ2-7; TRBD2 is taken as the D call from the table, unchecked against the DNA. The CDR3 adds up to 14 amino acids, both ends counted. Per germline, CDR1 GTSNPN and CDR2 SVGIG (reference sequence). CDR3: CAWSVKGAGAVIAL.

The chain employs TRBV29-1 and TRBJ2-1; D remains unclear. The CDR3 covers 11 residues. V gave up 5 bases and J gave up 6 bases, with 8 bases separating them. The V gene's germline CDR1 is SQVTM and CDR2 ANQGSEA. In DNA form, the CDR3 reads TGCAGCGTTCGCTTCCCCAATGAGCAGTTCTTC. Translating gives CSVRFPNEQFF.

This chain's CDR3 is CASQPPLATGELFF. DNA of the CDR3: TGTGCCAGTCAGCCCCCCCTAGCAACCGGGGAGCTGTTTTTT. This sequence joins TRBV25-1 and TRBJ2-2; perhaps TRBD2 as D (5 bases). The V and J ends lost 9 bases and 5 bases respectively, with 16 bases between them. This CDR3 contains 14 residues. Germline V CDR1 and CDR2: MGHDK, SYGVNS.

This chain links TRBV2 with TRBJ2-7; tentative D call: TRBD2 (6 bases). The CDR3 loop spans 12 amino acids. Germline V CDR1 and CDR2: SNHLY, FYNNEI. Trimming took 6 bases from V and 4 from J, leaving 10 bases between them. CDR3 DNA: TGTGCCAGCAGGAGGGCGGGATACGAGCAGTACTTC. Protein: CASRRAGYEQYF.

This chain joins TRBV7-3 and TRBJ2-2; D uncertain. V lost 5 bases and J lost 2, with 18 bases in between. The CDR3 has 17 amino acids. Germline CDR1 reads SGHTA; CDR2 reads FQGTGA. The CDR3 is CASSDLTPPFNTGELFF. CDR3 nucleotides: TGTGCCAGCAGCGATCTGACACCTCCTTTTAACACCGGGGAGCTGTTTTTT.

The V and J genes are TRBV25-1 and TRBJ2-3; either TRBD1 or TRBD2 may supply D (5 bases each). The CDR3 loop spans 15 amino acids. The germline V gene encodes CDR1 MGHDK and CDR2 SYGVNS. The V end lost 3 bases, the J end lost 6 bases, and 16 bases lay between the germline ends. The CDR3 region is CASSDGTRGPDTQYF. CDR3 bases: TGTGCCAGCAGTGATGGAACTCGGGGCCCGGATACGCAGTATTTT.

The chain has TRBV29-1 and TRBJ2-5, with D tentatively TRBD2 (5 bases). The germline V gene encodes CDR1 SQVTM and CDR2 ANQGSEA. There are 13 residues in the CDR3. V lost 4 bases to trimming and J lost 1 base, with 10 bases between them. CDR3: CSVVSGGQETQYF. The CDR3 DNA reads TGCAGCGTTGTAAGCGGAGGCCAAGAGACCCAGTACTTC.

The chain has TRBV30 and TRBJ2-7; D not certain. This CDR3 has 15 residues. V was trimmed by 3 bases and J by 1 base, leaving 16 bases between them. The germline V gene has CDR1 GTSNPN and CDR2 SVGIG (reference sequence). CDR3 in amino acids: CAWSSGPDSSYEQYF. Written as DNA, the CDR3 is TGTGCCTGGAGCTCCGGTCCAGACTCGTCCTACGAGCAGTACTTC.

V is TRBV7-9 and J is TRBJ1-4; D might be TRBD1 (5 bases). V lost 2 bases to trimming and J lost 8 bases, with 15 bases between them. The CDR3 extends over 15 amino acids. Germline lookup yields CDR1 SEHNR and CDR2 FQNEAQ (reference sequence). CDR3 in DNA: TGTGCCAGCAGCTTAAGGAGGGGAGTTCGGGAAAAACTGTTTTTT. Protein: CASSLRRGVREKLFF.

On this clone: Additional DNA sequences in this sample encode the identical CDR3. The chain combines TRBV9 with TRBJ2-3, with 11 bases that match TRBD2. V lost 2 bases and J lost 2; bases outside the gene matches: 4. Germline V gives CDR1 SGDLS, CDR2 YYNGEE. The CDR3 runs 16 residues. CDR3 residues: CASSVGTSGYTDTQYF. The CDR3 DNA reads TGTGCCAGCAGCGTCGGGACTAGCGGATACACAGATACGCAGTATTTT.